This T cell receptor beta chain is from a study of blood T cell repertoires in COVID-19 (dated by TCRdb to the early 2020s). Looking at the study overall: Samples covering the acute and convalescent phases of COVID-19 were provided by collaborators in the United States, Italy and Spain. The repertoires were released in a freely available public database intended as a resource for research on the immune response to SARS-CoV-2. The prospective study material was composed of cDNA or gDNA derived from T cells, B-cell-depleted T cells, or PBMCs. Deeply sampled blood TCRbeta repertoires from subjects exposed to, actively infected with, or recovered from COVID-19 were included in the dataset. The sample metadata nearly always contained a de-identified subject ID, COVID-19 status, age in years and sex. Where HLA class I and class II types were available, the types were taken from metadata supplied by the sample provider, not from assay-based typing. Samples came from the ongoing ImmuneRACE study (first 160 participants) plus 1,254 subjects from 6 global collaborators. Overall study results and their limits: The amount of clinical and demographic metadata varied by source and participant and was provided uncurated.

One collaborating source in Seattle enrolled patients during active infection and followed them longitudinally through the course of disease. Whole blood was collected in K2EDTA tubes by collaborating institutions according to the institutions' own protocols. Collaborator samples were shipped for TCRbeta analysis as frozen whole blood, isolated PBMCs, or DNA extracted from either sample type. Looking up the germline V gene yields CDR1 SGHDT and CDR2 YYEEEE. Including cysteine and phenylalanine, the CDR3 has 15 amino acids. Only CDR3 DNA is held: 45 bases, read in frame from base 1. V is pruned by 0 bases and J by 2 bases, leaving 2 bases of the junction without a gene match. Points on this clone: The antigen this receptor binds is unknown. Base qualities are not provided; no much larger clone lies one nucleotide away.

TCRbeta CDR3 regions were amplified from genomic DNA by means of the immunoSEQ Assay, a bias-controlled multiplex PCR. On the authors' methods: Within the assay, amplification of reference gene primers was used to estimate how many nucleated cells each sample contained. To quantify the absolute abundance of each unique TCRbeta CDR3 rearrangement, sequence reads were collapsed and filtered. For each sample, productive Simpson clonality was calculated as the square root of Simpson's diversity index across productive rearrangements. The clones in this table, taken by TCRdb from immuneACCESS, are in-frame only. Not every clone is retained; where verified, under half of the shortfall comes from an unresolved V gene, and the cause of the rest is unknown. That table gives V, J and clone size, and the DNA gave D and trimming. Counted in this sample were under 75,000 clones; about four fifths of them appeared once. About 16% of the sample is held by the ten biggest clonotypes.

The sample was peripheral blood. This chain joins TRBV5-6 to TRBJ2-5; a stretch of 9 junction bases matches TRBD2. The sequence was collected from a man in his fifties or sixties with COVID-19, enrolled during active disease. The CDR3 protein is CASSLGLADQETQYF. The DNA sequence is TGTGCCAGCAGCTTGGGACTAGCGGATCAAGAGACCCAGTACTTC.